Listed below are T cell receptor beta chains from one sample, sequenced in a study of T cells in Graves' hyperthyroidism and ophthalmopathy. MiXCR was run by TCRdb on the multiplex PCR reads, yielding one entry per CDR3 protein. Among 490,000 or so distinct CDR3 sequences listed, 15% to 20% were seen once. Material for sequencing was blood. The receptors were gathered from a man in his forties with Graves' ophthalmopathy. Each CDR3 is given with its conserved first and last residue. The order of the fields is D gene, clone size, V gene, J gene, CDR3 DNA, CDR3 protein. The D gene is left open where the match is weak. Not every row has a clone size; where given, it reads once, few, many or a size class.

d_call: -; clone_size: -; v_call: TRBV7-3; j_call: TRBJ2-2; cdr3_nt: TGTGCCAGCAGCTTAACAACCCCAGGGGAGCTGTTTTTT; cdr3_aa: CASSLTTPGELFF
d_call: -; clone_size: -; v_call: TRBV12-3/TRBV12-4; j_call: TRBJ1-1; cdr3_nt: TGTGCCACCGGGGTAGGTGAAGCTTTCTTT; cdr3_aa: CATGVGEAFF
d_call: TRBD2; clone_size: many; v_call: TRBV5-1; j_call: TRBJ2-1; cdr3_nt: TGCGCCAGCAGCTCCGGGACTAGCCCGCCGTGGAATGAGCAGTTCTTC; cdr3_aa: CASSSGTSPPWNEQFF
d_call: -; clone_size: few; v_call: TRBV7-9; j_call: TRBJ2-2; cdr3_nt: TGTGCCAGCAGCTTAGGGACAGACACCGGGGAGCTGTTTTTT; cdr3_aa: CASSLGTDTGELFF
d_call: -; clone_size: -; v_call: TRBV11-2; j_call: TRBJ2-5; cdr3_nt: TGTGCCAGCAGCCTCCGAGTAGAACCGACCCAGTACTTC; cdr3_aa: CASSLRVEPTQYF
d_call: -; clone_size: few; v_call: TRBV30; j_call: TRBJ1-2; cdr3_nt: TGTGCCTGGAGTGTGCCGACAGTCCTTCGACCTAACTATGGCTACACCTTC; cdr3_aa: CAWSVPTVLRPNYGYTF
d_call: -; clone_size: many; v_call: TRBV7-2; j_call: TRBJ1-6; cdr3_nt: TGTGCCAGCAGCTTGGGGGCGCGAAATTCACCCCTCCACTTT; cdr3_aa: CASSLGARNSPLHF
d_call: TRBD1; clone_size: -; v_call: TRBV19; j_call: TRBJ2-6; cdr3_nt: TGTGCCAGTAGGCCGGGACAGGTTATTTCTGGGGCCAACGTCCTGACTTTC; cdr3_aa: CASRPGQVISGANVLTF
d_call: TRBD2; clone_size: few; v_call: TRBV27; j_call: TRBJ2-3; cdr3_nt: TGTGCCAGCAGTAGGCTTGGGACTAGCGGGGTGCAGTTTGATACGCAGTATTTT; cdr3_aa: CASSRLGTSGVQFDTQYF
d_call: -; clone_size: many; v_call: TRBV20-1; j_call: TRBJ2-7; cdr3_nt: TGCAGTGCTAGAGATATCCGACGGACCACCTACGAGCAGTACTTC; cdr3_aa: CSARDIRRTTYEQYF
d_call: TRBD1; clone_size: -; v_call: TRBV2; j_call: TRBJ1-5; cdr3_nt: TGTGCCAGCACCCCCGGACAGGGGGTTTGGCAGCCCCAGCATTTT; cdr3_aa: CASTPGQGVWQPQHF
d_call: -; clone_size: few; v_call: TRBV30; j_call: TRBJ1-1; cdr3_nt: TGTGCCCTGGAGGGGGGCGGCACTGAAGCTTTCTTT; cdr3_aa: CALEGGGTEAFF
d_call: -; clone_size: -; v_call: TRBV7-9; j_call: TRBJ1-5; cdr3_nt: TGTGCCAGCAGCCCCCCCTATCAGCCCCAGCATTTT; cdr3_aa: CASSPPYQPQHF
d_call: -; clone_size: many; v_call: TRBV3-1; j_call: TRBJ1-1; cdr3_nt: TGTGCCAGCAGTGCAGTCGACACTGAAGCTTTCTTT; cdr3_aa: CASSAVDTEAFF
d_call: -; clone_size: many; v_call: TRBV7-8; j_call: TRBJ2-5; cdr3_nt: TGTGCCAGCAGCTTAATGGCCGACGAGCAAGAGACCCAGTACTTC; cdr3_aa: CASSLMADEQETQYF
d_call: TRBD2; clone_size: few; v_call: TRBV3-1; j_call: TRBJ2-7; cdr3_nt: TGTGCCAGCAGTCCTACCCGGACTAGGGGTTACGAGCAGTACTTC; cdr3_aa: CASSPTRTRGYEQYF
d_call: -; clone_size: many; v_call: TRBV2; j_call: TRBJ1-5; cdr3_nt: TGTGCCAGCAGGATATTCTATGGGGATCAGCCCCAGCATTTT; cdr3_aa: CASRIFYGDQPQHF
d_call: TRBD1; clone_size: few; v_call: TRBV19; j_call: TRBJ1-2; cdr3_nt: TGTGCCAGTAGTCATCTCCCCCCGGGACAGGGAGGTTATGGCTACACCTTC; cdr3_aa: CASSHLPPGQGGYGYTF
d_call: -; clone_size: few; v_call: TRBV6-2/TRBV6-3; j_call: TRBJ1-1; cdr3_nt: TGTGCCAGCAGTTGGGCGTATATGAACACTGAAGCTTTCTTT; cdr3_aa: CASSWAYMNTEAFF
d_call: -; clone_size: -; v_call: TRBV6-5; j_call: TRBJ2-4; cdr3_nt: TGTGCCAGCAGTTACTCGAGACACAAAAACATTCAGTACTTC; cdr3_aa: CASSYSRHKNIQYF
d_call: TRBD2; clone_size: -; v_call: TRBV5-1; j_call: TRBJ2-5; cdr3_nt: TGCGCCAGCAGCTGGACTAGCGGGTTCCAAGAGACCCAGTACTTC; cdr3_aa: CASSWTSGFQETQYF
d_call: -; clone_size: many; v_call: TRBV11-2; j_call: TRBJ2-5; cdr3_nt: TGTGCCAGCAGCTTAGCCCCAACTGAGACCCAGTACTTC; cdr3_aa: CASSLAPTETQYF
d_call: -; clone_size: -; v_call: TRBV15; j_call: TRBJ2-7; cdr3_nt: TGTGCCACCAGAGGGGCGCTCTCCTACGAGCAGTACTTC; cdr3_aa: CATRGALSYEQYF
d_call: -; clone_size: -; v_call: TRBV12-3/TRBV12-4; j_call: TRBJ2-7; cdr3_nt: TGTGCCAGCAGTTCCCGACAGGTCCTCAGCTCCTACGAGCAGTACTTC; cdr3_aa: CASSSRQVLSSYEQYF
d_call: -; clone_size: -; v_call: TRBV29-1; j_call: TRBJ1-1; cdr3_nt: TGCAGCGTTTTGAGCCCCGGGGGGGGAGCTTTCTTT; cdr3_aa: CSVLSPGGGAFF
d_call: -; clone_size: -; v_call: TRBV18; j_call: TRBJ1-1; cdr3_nt: TGTGCCAGCTCACCCGGGAACAGGGAAGCTTTCTTT; cdr3_aa: CASSPGNREAFF
d_call: -; clone_size: many; v_call: TRBV27; j_call: TRBJ2-1; cdr3_nt: TGTGCCAGCAGTTTGGGTCGGGAGCAGTTCTTC; cdr3_aa: CASSLGREQFF
d_call: TRBD1; clone_size: many; v_call: TRBV2; j_call: TRBJ2-1; cdr3_nt: TGTGCCAGCGCGTCAGGGGACAGCTCCTACAATGAGCAGTTCTTC; cdr3_aa: CASASGDSSYNEQFF
d_call: -; clone_size: many; v_call: TRBV7-2; j_call: TRBJ1-6; cdr3_nt: TGTGCCAGCAGCTTAGTCCCCACAGGGTTGGGCAATTCACCCCTCCACTTT; cdr3_aa: CASSLVPTGLGNSPLHF
d_call: TRBD2; clone_size: -; v_call: TRBV20-1; j_call: TRBJ2-7; cdr3_nt: TGCAGTGCTAGAGATCAAGGGGACTACTACGAGCAGTACTTC; cdr3_aa: CSARDQGDYYEQYF
d_call: -; clone_size: few; v_call: TRBV12-3/TRBV12-4; j_call: TRBJ1-6; cdr3_nt: TGTGCCACCACATCCGGGTCCTATAATTCACCCCTCCACTTT; cdr3_aa: CATTSGSYNSPLHF
d_call: TRBD1; clone_size: -; v_call: TRBV19; j_call: TRBJ1-1; cdr3_nt: TGTGCCAGTAGTATTATTCGGGACAGAGACACTGAAGCTTTCTTT; cdr3_aa: CASSIIRDRDTEAFF
d_call: -; clone_size: few; v_call: TRBV4-3; j_call: TRBJ2-3; cdr3_nt: TGCGCCAGCAGCCTTTACGCGGACAGTAGCACAGATACGCAGTATTTT; cdr3_aa: CASSLYADSSTDTQYF
d_call: -; clone_size: few; v_call: TRBV6-6; j_call: TRBJ2-2; cdr3_nt: TGTGCCAGCAGTTACTCGACTCCCCAAGAGGACTGGAGGAAGCTGTTTTTT; cdr3_aa: CASSYSTPQEDWRKLFF
d_call: -; clone_size: few; v_call: TRBV28; j_call: TRBJ1-5; cdr3_nt: TGTGCCAGCAGCCTGGCGGGGGGCCATCAGCCCCAGCATTTT; cdr3_aa: CASSLAGGHQPQHF
d_call: TRBD2; clone_size: -; v_call: TRBV29-1; j_call: TRBJ2-1; cdr3_nt: TGCAACGTTGTCCTCACTAGCGGGGGGGCCAGGGAGCAGTTCTTC; cdr3_aa: CNVVLTSGGAREQFF
d_call: TRBD2; clone_size: many; v_call: TRBV20-1; j_call: TRBJ2-5; cdr3_nt: TGCAGTGCTAGAGATGCTAGCGGGGGGCCAGGAGAGACCCAGTACTTC; cdr3_aa: CSARDASGGPGETQYF
d_call: TRBD1; clone_size: few; v_call: TRBV7-8; j_call: TRBJ2-2; cdr3_nt: TGTGCCAGCAGTCGATCCGGGACAGCTCACACCGGGGAGCTGTTTTTT; cdr3_aa: CASSRSGTAHTGELFF
d_call: TRBD1; clone_size: -; v_call: TRBV9; j_call: TRBJ2-7; cdr3_nt: TGTGCCAGCAGCGTAGCGGTTCGGGCAGGACAGGGGTCGGGTGAGCAGTACTTC; cdr3_aa: CASSVAVRAGQGSGEQYF
d_call: -; clone_size: -; v_call: TRBV27; j_call: TRBJ1-2; cdr3_nt: TGTGCCAGCAGTTTAGTTGGGGCGAGCTCGACCGTCGAAGGGGGCTACACCTTC; cdr3_aa: CASSLVGASSTVEGGYTF
d_call: -; clone_size: -; v_call: TRBV20-1; j_call: TRBJ1-1; cdr3_nt: TGCAGTGCTAGCGATGGTCGTGAAGCTTTCTTT; cdr3_aa: CSASDGREAFF
d_call: -; clone_size: -; v_call: TRBV28; j_call: TRBJ1-1; cdr3_nt: TGTGCCAGCAGTTTATTAGGAGGGGGTAGGACGAACACTGAAGCTTTCTTT; cdr3_aa: CASSLLGGGRTNTEAFF
d_call: -; clone_size: -; v_call: TRBV2; j_call: TRBJ1-2; cdr3_nt: TGTGCCAGCAATTCGGGGGCCTATGGCTACACCTTC; cdr3_aa: CASNSGAYGYTF
d_call: TRBD2; clone_size: many; v_call: TRBV30; j_call: TRBJ2-1; cdr3_nt: TGTGCCTGGCTAAGATCTAGCGGGGGAAAGGAGGAGCAGTTCTTC; cdr3_aa: CAWLRSSGGKEEQFF
d_call: -; clone_size: many; v_call: TRBV30; j_call: TRBJ1-3; cdr3_nt: TGTGCCTGGGGTTGGGCGGGTGGCTCCGTCACGGAGGGAAACACCATATATTTT; cdr3_aa: CAWGWAGGSVTEGNTIYF
d_call: -; clone_size: -; v_call: TRBV6-5; j_call: TRBJ1-4; cdr3_nt: TGTGCCAGCAGTTACGCTAACAGGGTGCGAACTAATGAAAAACTGTTTTTT; cdr3_aa: CASSYANRVRTNEKLFF
d_call: -; clone_size: few; v_call: TRBV6-5; j_call: TRBJ1-3; cdr3_nt: TGTGCCAGCAGTTATAACAGGGCGGCTGGAAACACCATATATTTT; cdr3_aa: CASSYNRAAGNTIYF
d_call: -; clone_size: -; v_call: TRBV6-1; j_call: TRBJ1-6; cdr3_nt: TGTGCCAGCAGTGAAGGAGGCCTTTTCTCCTATAATTCACCCCTCCACTTT; cdr3_aa: CASSEGGLFSYNSPLHF
d_call: TRBD1; clone_size: -; v_call: TRBV5-6; j_call: TRBJ1-3; cdr3_nt: TGTGCCAGCAGGCCCCTGACAGGGTCTGGAAACACCATATATTTT; cdr3_aa: CASRPLTGSGNTIYF
d_call: TRBD1; clone_size: few; v_call: TRBV15; j_call: TRBJ2-7; cdr3_nt: TGTGCCACCAGCGAAGGGGGCGTCTCCTACGAGCAGTACTTC; cdr3_aa: CATSEGGVSYEQYF
d_call: -; clone_size: few; v_call: TRBV27; j_call: TRBJ2-1; cdr3_nt: TGTGCCAGCAGTTTATCGGCAAATCGGGCGGGATCTGATAATGAGCAGTTCTTC; cdr3_aa: CASSLSANRAGSDNEQFF
d_call: TRBD1; clone_size: -; v_call: TRBV4-1; j_call: TRBJ2-1; cdr3_nt: TGCGCCAGCAGCAGGTCGGGACAGGGTCTTCATGAGCAGTTCTTC; cdr3_aa: CASSRSGQGLHEQFF
d_call: TRBD1; clone_size: few; v_call: TRBV10-3; j_call: TRBJ1-2; cdr3_nt: TGTGCCATCAGTACACAGGGGGCAAGTGGCTACACCTTC; cdr3_aa: CAISTQGASGYTF
d_call: -; clone_size: few; v_call: TRBV29-1; j_call: TRBJ1-1; cdr3_nt: TGCAGCGTCGAAGAGCGAGGGAGTTACACTGAAGCTTTCTTT; cdr3_aa: CSVEERGSYTEAFF
d_call: TRBD1; clone_size: many; v_call: TRBV24-1; j_call: TRBJ2-1; cdr3_nt: TGTGCCACCAGTGACCGGACAGGGGGCGCCCACAATGAGCAGTTCTTC; cdr3_aa: CATSDRTGGAHNEQFF